The T cell receptor (beta chain) under discussion was sequenced for a study of T-cell memory formation after mild COVID-19 (dated by TCRdb to the early 2020s). General notes on the study: TCR sequence clusters from the two donors were largely donor specific. Two young, previously healthy adult volunteers, one female and one male, were included in the cohort. In a couple of donors, T-cell clones that expanded and contracted after mild COVID-19 were followed by sequencing TCRalpha and TCRbeta repertoires longitudinally. What the work shows at the level of the full study, not this receptor alone: Some responding clones were detected in pre-infection memory, which suggested that pre-existing cross-reactive memory T cells had joined the SARS-CoV-2 response. The study included only two mild cases, and larger cohorts that include severe cases with pre-infection samples were judged to be necessary. Balanced CD4/CD8 phenotypes were observed for clones contracting from day 15 to 85, whereas a bias towards CD4+ was observed for a second wave of clones expanding from day 15 to 37. Contracting CD4+ clones appeared mostly in the CM and EM memory subsets, whereas CD8+ clones were enriched in EMRA. The second-wave clones that peaked on day 37 were not confirmed to be SARS-CoV-2 specific.

This clonotype was counted between two and nine times. There is no known antigen for this receptor. There are no base qualities to consult, and no much larger clone falls within one base. Looking up the germline V gene yields CDR1 MGHRA and CDR2 YSYEKL. The V and J ends are trimmed by 2 bases and 7 bases, leaving 11 bases between them. The CDR3 measures 14 amino acids from cysteine to phenylalanine. The retained sequence is limited to the CDR3, 42 bases, with the frame set at the first base. Ficoll-Paque density gradient centrifugation was the method used to isolate PBMCs. The sequencer listed for this sample is Illumina NovaSeq 6000. TCRalpha and TCRbeta cDNA libraries were constructed by 5'RACE with constant-segment primers, with sample barcodes and unique molecular identifiers being introduced. RNA was extracted from every sample with Trizol reagent. Amplification of the libraries took two PCR steps, and the second step added a second sample barcode plus Illumina TruSeq adapters. Sequencing of the libraries was done on an Illumina NovaSeq, producing 2 x 150 bp paired-end reads. On the authors' methods: Reads were demultiplexed and collapsed into UMI-guided consensus sequences with migec v1.2.7. Using mixcr v2.1.11, the UMI consensuses were aligned to TRA and TRB V and J templates and assembled into clonotypes. Expanded or contracted clonotypes were those called significant by both edgeR and NoisET, with noise models trained on biological replicates. edgeR calls used a false discovery rate-adjusted p below 0.01 and a log2 fold-change threshold of 1. As an exploratory analysis of dynamics, PCA with hierarchical clustering was applied to max-normalized trajectories of the 1000 most abundant clonotypes. Separately sequenced CD4+ and CD8+ repertoires were used to assign the CD4 or CD8 phenotype of responding clones. TCRdb ran its own pipeline on the public reads, namely fastp trimming at Q25 and MiXCR clone calling, and kept in-frame beta chains. CDR3 protein sequences are deduplicated, and each keeps its most common genes and DNA. In this record, the V and J calls reflect TCRdb's handling and not the investigators' own analysis. A total of about 360,000 distinct CDR3 sequences appear in this sample, about an eighth of them only once. Around a fifth of the sample comes from the top ten.

What was sequenced was PBMCs or a T cell subset sorted from them (not recorded which). The TCR sequence derives from a man aged 18 to 29 who had mild COVID-19 (a few samples of this study predate the infection). The sample titles of this study are shuffled in the database, so cell type and time point are left out; the donor was told from shared clones. The chain is encoded by TRBV4-1 joined to TRBJ2-2; a weak D assignment points to TRBD2 (6 bases agree). The DNA is TGCGCCAGCAGCCAAAATTCGCGGGGCGGGGAGCTGTTTTTT. Translated, this gives CASSQNSRGGELFF.